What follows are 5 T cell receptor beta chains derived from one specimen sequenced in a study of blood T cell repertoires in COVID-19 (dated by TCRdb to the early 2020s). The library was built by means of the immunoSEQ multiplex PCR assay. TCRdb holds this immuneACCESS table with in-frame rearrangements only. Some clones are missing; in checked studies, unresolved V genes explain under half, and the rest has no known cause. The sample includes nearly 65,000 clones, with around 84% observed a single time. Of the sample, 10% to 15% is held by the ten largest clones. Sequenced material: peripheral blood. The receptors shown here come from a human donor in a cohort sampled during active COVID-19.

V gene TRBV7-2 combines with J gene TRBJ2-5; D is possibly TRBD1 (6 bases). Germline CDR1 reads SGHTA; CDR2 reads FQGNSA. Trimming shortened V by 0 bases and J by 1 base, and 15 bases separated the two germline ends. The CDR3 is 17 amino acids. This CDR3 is CASSLASGGNPQETQYF. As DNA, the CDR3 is TGTGCCAGCAGCTTAGCGTCTGGGGGCAATCCCCAAGAGACCCAGTACTTC.

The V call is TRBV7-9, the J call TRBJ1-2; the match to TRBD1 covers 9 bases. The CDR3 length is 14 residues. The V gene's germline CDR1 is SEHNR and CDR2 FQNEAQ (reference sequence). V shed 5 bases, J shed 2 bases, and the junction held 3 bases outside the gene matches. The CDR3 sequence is CASSPTGGNYGYTF. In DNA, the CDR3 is TGTGCCAGCAGCCCTACAGGGGGCAACTATGGCTACACCTTC.

The CDR3 coding sequence is TGTGCCAGCAGCTTAGTCCTAGCGGGCTCCTACAATGAGCAGTTCTTC. Translation gives CASSLVLAGSYNEQFF. V and J are TRBV7-2 and TRBJ2-1; TRBD2 agrees at 8 bases. The CDR3 totals 16 residues. Germline V gene lookup returns CDR1 SGHTA and CDR2 FQGNSA. With 1 base clipped from V and 0 bases from J, the junction kept 2 bases outside the gene matches.

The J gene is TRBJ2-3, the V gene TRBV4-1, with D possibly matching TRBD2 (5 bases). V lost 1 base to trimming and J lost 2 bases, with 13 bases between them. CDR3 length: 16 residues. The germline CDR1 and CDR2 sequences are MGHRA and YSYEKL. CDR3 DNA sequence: TGCGCCAGCAGCCAAGGTACTAGGCCCAACACAGATACGCAGTATTTT. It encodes CASSQGTRPNTDTQYF.

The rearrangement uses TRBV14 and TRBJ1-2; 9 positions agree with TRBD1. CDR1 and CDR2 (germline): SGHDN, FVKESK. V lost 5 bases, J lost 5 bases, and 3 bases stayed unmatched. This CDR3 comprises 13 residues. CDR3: CASSGTGRYGYTF. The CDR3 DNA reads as TGTGCCAGCAGCGGGACAGGGCGTTATGGCTACACCTTC.